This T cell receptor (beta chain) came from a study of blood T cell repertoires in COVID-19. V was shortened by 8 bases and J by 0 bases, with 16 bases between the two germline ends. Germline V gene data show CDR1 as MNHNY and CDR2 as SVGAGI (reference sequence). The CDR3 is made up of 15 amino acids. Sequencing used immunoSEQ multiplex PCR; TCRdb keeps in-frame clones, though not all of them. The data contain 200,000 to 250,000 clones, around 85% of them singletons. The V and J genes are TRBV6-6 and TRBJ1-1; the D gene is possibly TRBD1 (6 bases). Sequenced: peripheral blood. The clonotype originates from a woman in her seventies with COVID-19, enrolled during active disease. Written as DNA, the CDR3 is TGTGCCAGCTCCCACCCCAGGGGTCTGAACACTGAAGCTTTCTTT. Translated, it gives CASSHPRGLNTEAFF.